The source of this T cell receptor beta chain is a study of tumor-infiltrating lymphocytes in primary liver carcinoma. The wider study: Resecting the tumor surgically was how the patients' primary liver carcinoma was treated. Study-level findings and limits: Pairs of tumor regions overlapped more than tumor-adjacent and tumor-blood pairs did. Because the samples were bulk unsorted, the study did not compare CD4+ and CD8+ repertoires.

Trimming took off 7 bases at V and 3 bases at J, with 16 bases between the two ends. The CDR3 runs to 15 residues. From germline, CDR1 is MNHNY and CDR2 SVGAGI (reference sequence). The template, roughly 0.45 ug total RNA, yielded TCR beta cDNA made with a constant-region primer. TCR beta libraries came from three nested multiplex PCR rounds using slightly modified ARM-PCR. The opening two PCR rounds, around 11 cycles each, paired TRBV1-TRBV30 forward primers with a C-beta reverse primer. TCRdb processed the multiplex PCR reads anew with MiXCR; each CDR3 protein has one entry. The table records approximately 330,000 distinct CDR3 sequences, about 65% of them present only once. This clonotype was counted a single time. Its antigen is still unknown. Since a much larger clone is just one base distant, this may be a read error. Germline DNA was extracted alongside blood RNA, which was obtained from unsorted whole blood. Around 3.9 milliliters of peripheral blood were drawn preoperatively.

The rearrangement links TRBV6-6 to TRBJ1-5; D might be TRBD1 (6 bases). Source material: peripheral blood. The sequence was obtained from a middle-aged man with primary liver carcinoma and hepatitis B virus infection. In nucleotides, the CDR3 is TGTGCCAGCACCGAGGGGGTCACCTCCAATCAGCCCCAGCATTTT. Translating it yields CASTEGVTSNQPQHF.